This T cell receptor (beta chain) was profiled in a study of OX40 agonist ivuxolimab in advanced cancers. At the level of the whole study: Ivuxolimab, which targeted the costimulatory receptor OX40 (CD134), was an agonistic, fully human IgG2 monoclonal antibody. Of the roughly 52 dose-escalation patients, hepatocellular carcinoma was present in about 20, melanoma in approximately 15, renal cell carcinoma in 9 and head and neck cancer in 9. The paper reports the monotherapy dose-escalation portion (N ≈ 50 patients) of the phase I ivuxolimab trial. Patients were allowed to have had prior anti-PD-1, anti-PD-L1 or anti-CTLA-4 therapy, and 40% to 45% of the dose-escalation patients had been treated with checkpoint inhibitors. A male proportion of almost 85% and a mean age of around 60 years, ranging from roughly 23 to 85, were recorded for the dose-escalation cohort. Peripheral TCRbeta sequencing was intended to test whether TCR sequence diversity was altered and clonal T-cell expansion was caused by ivuxolimab. Three dose-escalation patients achieved partial responses, one with hepatocellular carcinoma and two with cutaneous melanoma. Intravenous ivuxolimab was administered to patients every 2 weeks at six dose levels: 0.01, 0.1, 0.3, 1.5, 3 and 10 mg/kg.

Genomic DNA was extracted from sorted cells for sequencing of the TCRbeta CDR3 region. The immunoSEQ Assay was used for sequencing of TCRbeta CDR3 regions. This immuneACCESS table, as held by TCRdb, lists in-frame sequences with V and J called but not all clones. Of the missing ones, under half trace to an unresolved V gene in checked studies; the others have no known cause. The sample profile shows some 90,000 clones; about nine tenths of them were found once. In total, the top ten clones hold approximately 0.29% of the sample. Summary of the overall study and its limitations: After ivuxolimab, more expanded clones were found on average in CD8+ T cells than in CD4+ T cells. Low levels of normalized T-cell clonal expansion were also seen in some nonresponding patients. Antigen specificity was not determined for the clonally expanded peripheral T cells. Partial responders in the 0.1-3.0 mg/kg groups had among the lowest normalized peripheral clonal expansion, especially among CD8+ T cells. At doses from 0.1 to 3.0 mg/kg, clonal expansion was seen in both CD4+ and CD8+ blood T cells between baseline and week 6.

The trial excluded patients who had a history of autoimmune disease or were on systemic immunosuppression. Peripheral blood for TCR sequencing was collected from all dose cohorts at baseline, on cycle 4 day 1, and on cycle 7 day 1. Samples came from an open-label, multicenter, first-in-human phase I dose-escalation trial of ivuxolimab. Adults with locally advanced or metastatic melanoma, renal cell carcinoma, hepatocellular carcinoma or head and neck squamous cell carcinoma were enrolled in the trial. Before TCR sequencing, CD4+ and CD8+ T cells were separately sorted from peripheral blood. Concerning this clone itself: The target of this receptor is not known. Base qualities are not provided; no much larger clone lies one nucleotide away.

CDR1 and CDR2, per the germline V gene, are SGHRS and YFSETQ. Trimming removed 2 bases from V and 3 bases from J; the gene matches leave 7 bases unexplained. Spanning cysteine to phenylalanine, the CDR3 consists of 17 amino acids. Only the CDR3 DNA is retained, 51 bases long and in frame from the first base. The sequences come from CD4+ or CD8+ T cells sorted from blood, collected in a trial of the OX40 agonist ivuxolimab. The sequence derives from an adult with an advanced solid tumor such as melanoma, head and neck, liver or kidney cancer. The chain uses TRBV5-1 and TRBJ2-3; TRBD1 agrees with 12 junctional bases. The DNA sequence reads TGCGCCAGCAGCTTTCCCCGGGACAGGGGGCGTACAGATACGCAGTATTTT. Its protein is CASSFPRDRGRTDTQYF.